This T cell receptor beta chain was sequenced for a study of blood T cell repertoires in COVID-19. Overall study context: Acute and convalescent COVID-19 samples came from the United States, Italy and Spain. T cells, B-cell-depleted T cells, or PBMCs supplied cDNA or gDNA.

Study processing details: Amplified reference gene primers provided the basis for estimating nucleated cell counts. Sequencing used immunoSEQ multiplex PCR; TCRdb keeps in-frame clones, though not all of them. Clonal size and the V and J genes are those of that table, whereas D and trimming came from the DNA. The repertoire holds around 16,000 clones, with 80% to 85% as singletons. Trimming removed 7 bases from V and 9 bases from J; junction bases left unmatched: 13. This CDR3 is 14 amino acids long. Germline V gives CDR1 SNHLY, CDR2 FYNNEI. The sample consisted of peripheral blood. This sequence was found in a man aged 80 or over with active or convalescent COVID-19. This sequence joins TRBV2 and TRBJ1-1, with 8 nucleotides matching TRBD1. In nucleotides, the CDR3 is TGTGCCAGCATCTCAGAAGCAGGGGGCGGACAAGCTTTCTTT. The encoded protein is CASISEAGGGQAFF.